A single T cell receptor (beta chain) is shown here with its context. Its antigen is as yet unknown. The junction and the germline gene differ at one end; a read error may be behind it. This specimen comes from a study of T cell responses to AZD1222 COVID-19 vaccine. General study points: In a largely white British group with more females than males, clonal diversity was possibly underestimated. Spike was spanned by vaccine-associated CD4 TCRs, with dominance at 160-218 and 743-854.

Germline V gene sequence: CDR1 SGHRS, CDR2 YFSETQ. The CDR3 spans 14 residues. The table came from immunoSEQ multiplex PCR; TCRdb's copy has only in-frame clones and leaves some out. The table lists about 110,000 clones, about 92% of them singletons. The sequence was obtained from an adult who received the AZD1222 COVID-19 vaccine. The sample in question was peripheral blood, obtained 28 days after the second AZD1222 dose. The chain carries TRBV5-1 and TRBJ2-1, with 12 bases that match TRBD2. CDR3 bases: TGCGCCAGCAGCTCCCGCCGGACTAGCGGGGACGAGCTCTTC. Encoded protein: CASSSRRTSGDELF.